This TCR beta chain derives from a study of blood T cell repertoires in COVID-19. At the level of the study: Both acute and convalescent COVID-19 samples were obtained from the United States, Italy and Spain. T cells, B-cell-depleted T cells, or PBMCs provided the cDNA or gDNA that served as material.

Assay used: immunoSEQ multiplex PCR; TCRdb lists only in-frame clones, some missing. The sample lists around 100,000 clones, about nine tenths seen once, with around 6% in the top ten. The CDR3 contains 13 residues. The V end was cut by 10 bases, the J end by 1 base, with 12 bases between. Per germline, CDR1 KGHDR and CDR2 SFDVKD. The sequence was collected from an older man with acute or convalescent COVID-19. The chain recombines TRBV24-1 with TRBJ1-1; tentatively, D is TRBD1 (6 bases). What was sequenced was peripheral blood. As DNA, the CDR3 is TGTGCCACTAGGAGGGGGGGGAACACTGAAGCTTTCTTT. It translates to CATRRGGNTEAFF.